This T cell receptor beta chain was retrieved from a study of shared clonotypes between healthy human individuals. Findings and caveats of the study: Non-shared clonotypes showed lower generation probabilities than clonotypes common to all four donors.

Naive CD8 cells lacked CD45RO and underwent positive selection for CCR7, leaving out terminally differentiated effector memory CD45RA+ cells. The deep-level immunoSEQ assay was used. The authors split each subset's genomic DNA evenly across several immunoSEQ plates. Sequencing was performed with immunoSEQ multiplex PCR; in TCRdb, only in-frame clones are kept and a portion is missing. The table lists roughly 770,000 clones, 96% of them singletons, with approximately 0.2% in the top ten. A note on this clone: Its cognate antigen is unknown.

The CDR3 has 13 residues. V was pared by 3 bases and J by 4 bases, with 6 bases of the junction left unmatched. Germline V gene data show CDR1 as SQVTM and CDR2 as ANQGSEA. This rearrangement joins TRBV29-1 to TRBJ2-7; 7 positions match TRBD2. The receptor was derived from a man in his thirties or forties in good health. The sequenced material came from naive CD8+ T cells sorted from blood. As DNA, the CDR3 is TGCAGCGTTGATGGGGGGGAGGTGTACGAGCAGTACTTC. Its protein is CSVDGGEVYEQYF.